This TCR beta chain was sequenced in a study of CD8+ T cells in alopecia areata. General observations from the study: Tofacitinib significantly decreased scalp clonality and expanded CD8+ clones among top 100.

As for treatment: oral pan-JAK inhibitor, 5-10 mg twice daily. Punch biopsies of lesional scalp, plus peripheral blood, were taken from alopecia areata patients. The sorting of PBMCs gave CD4+ and CD8+ T cells. The sample holds a few counts of this clone. Antigen unknown. Following RNA extraction, reverse transcription yielded cDNA that acted as the sequencing template. The assay was immunoSEQ multiplex PCR, and TCRdb's table has in-frame clones only and misses some. This repertoire shows a few hundred thousand clones, over 40% found once; its top ten account for approximately 2.4%. Germline CDR1 is SGHAT and CDR2 is FQNNGV. This CDR3 comprises 18 residues. J was trimmed by 4 bases and V by 2 bases; bases with no gene match: 12.

The source was CD4+ T cells sorted from blood, collected at approximately week 39, from a patient treated with tofacitinib. The rearrangement joins TRBV11-2 to TRBJ2-3; 10 nucleotides match TRBD1. The source is a human donor with alopecia areata. Here the CDR3 DNA reads TGTGCCAGCAGCTTACGGGACAGGGGTAGGATCGCCCCAGATACGCAGTATTTT. Amino acids: CASSLRDRGRIAPDTQYF.